This T cell receptor (beta chain) was retrieved from a study of cytomegalovirus exposure and HLA in healthy donors. The study, taken as a whole, reports: The only immune exposure information that was available was CMV serostatus.

The study ran its PCR with 60 Vbeta and 13 Jbeta primers. As handled by the study authors: Later work found around 85 million unique TCR beta chains, with about 10 million shared. The repertoire was sequenced with immunoSEQ multiplex PCR; TCRdb's copy has only in-frame clones and lacks some. V and J calls and clone size are as listed in that table; D and trimming were resolved from the DNA. Of roughly 140,000 clones listed, 72% were seen once; the top ten hold 2% to 2.5%. Trimming removed 4 bases from V and 6 bases from J, with 9 bases in between. Germline CDR1 LNHDA, CDR2 SQIVND (reference sequence). The CDR3 covers 13 residues. This clone appeared a single time. Its specificity is unknown.

The chain has TRBV19 and TRBJ2-2; D may be TRBD1 (6 bases). The sequence was obtained from a man between 35 and 55 years old in good health and CMV-seronegative. Input material: PBMCs. DNA of the CDR3: TGTGCCAGTAGTAGACAGGTCGCCGGGGAGCTGTTTTTT. It yields the protein CASSRQVAGELFF.